A selection of T cell receptor beta chains follows, all from one sample in a study of blood T cell repertoires in COVID-19. The method was immunoSEQ multiplex PCR; TCRdb's version includes in-frame clones alone and lacks a portion of them. The repertoire includes 100,000 to 150,000 clones, around 90% of them detected once, and about 1.5% sits in the top ten. The specimen was peripheral blood. The receptor source for this set is a human donor in a cohort sampled during active COVID-19. Both conserved end residues are part of each CDR3. Fields, in order: V gene, D gene, CDR3 length, clone size, J gene, CDR3 DNA, CDR3 protein. D genes are given only for firm matches. Expanded clones are given a class, and other clones once, few, many or no size at all.

TRBV7-2	TRBD2	14	.	TRBJ2-5	TGTGCCAGCAGCCACGGGACTAGTCGGGAGACCCAGTACTTC	CASSHGTSRETQYF
TRBV29-1	.	13	.	TRBJ2-1	TGCAGCGTTGAAGGACCAGGCGAGAATGAGCAGTTCTTC	CSVEGPGENEQFF
TRBV5-5	TRBD1	17	.	TRBJ2-3	TGTGCCAGCAGTCGCCTAAGGGTGCAGGGGGCCTCAGATACGCAGTATTTT	CASSRLRVQGASDTQYF
TRBV4-1	TRBD2	15	.	TRBJ2-3	TGCGCCAGCCAGGGGGTAGCGGGAGGGCCAGATACGCAGTATTTT	CASQGVAGGPDTQYF
TRBV3-1/TRBV3-2	.	14	once	TRBJ1-1	TGTGCCAGCAGCCGAGCGGGGGGAGGCACTGAAGCTTTCTTT	CASSRAGGGTEAFF
TRBV11-3	.	12	.	TRBJ2-1	TGTGCCAGCAGCCCCGAGGGTGGAGAGCAGTTCTTC	CASSPEGGEQFF
TRBV21-1	.	17	.	TRBJ1-3	TGTGCCAGCAGTAGACAGGGGGGCCTAAGGGGAGGAAACACCATATATTTT	CASSRQGGLRGGNTIYF
TRBV7-2	TRBD1	13	.	TRBJ1-2	TGTGCCAGCAGCTTGGAGACAGGGGTCGGCTACACCTTC	CASSLETGVGYTF
TRBV2	TRBD1	15	.	TRBJ1-4	TGTGCCAGCAGTGTTGAGGGGACAGGGAATGAAAAACTGTTTTTT	CASSVEGTGNEKLFF
TRBV5-1	.	14	.	TRBJ2-3	TGCGCCAGCAGCTTACGCGGAGACACAGATACGCAGTATTTT	CASSLRGDTDTQYF
TRBV6-5	.	14	.	TRBJ1-5	TGTGCCAGCAAGGCGGGGACGAGCAATCAGCCCCAGCATTTT	CASKAGTSNQPQHF
TRBV5-6	.	18	.	TRBJ1-6	TGTGCCAGCAGCTTGTTGGCAGGTCGGCAGTTGCGCAATTCACCCCTCCACTTT	CASSLLAGRQLRNSPLHF
TRBV2	.	13	.	TRBJ1-4	TGTGCCAGCAGTTTTTTTAGCCCGGAAAAACTGTTTTTT	CASSFFSPEKLFF
TRBV5-1	.	15	.	TRBJ1-1	TGCGCCAGCAGCTTGGAAATAAGGGGCTTGGCTGAAGCTTTCTTT	CASSLEIRGLAEAFF
TRBV6-5	TRBD2	16	.	TRBJ2-1	TGTGCCAGCAGTTACATCGGCCTAGCGGGGAACAATGAGCAGTTCTTC	CASSYIGLAGNNEQFF
TRBV12-5	TRBD2	19	.	TRBJ2-3	TGTGCTAGTGGTTTGGCACCTGGGGGGGCTAGCGGGGGCACAGATACGCAGTATTTT	CASGLAPGGASGGTDTQYF
TRBV3-1/TRBV3-2	TRBD2	17	.	TRBJ2-7	TGTGCCAGCAGCCCTTATGCTAGCGGGCCTTCCTCCTACGAGCAGTACTTC	CASSPYASGPSSYEQYF
TRBV12-3/TRBV12-4	.	13	.	TRBJ1-1	TGTGCCAGCAGTTCGACAGGCGTCACTGAAGCTTTCTTT	CASSSTGVTEAFF
TRBV14	.	16	.	TRBJ2-2	TGTGCCAGCAGCCACACCCGGGACTCGAACACCGGGGAGCTGTTTTTT	CASSHTRDSNTGELFF
TRBV7-7	TRBD1	16	.	TRBJ2-2	TGTGCTAGCAGCTTTACCGGGACAGGGGTAGCCGGGGAGCTGTTTTTT	CASSFTGTGVAGELFF
TRBV7-9	TRBD1	19	.	TRBJ2-1	TGTGCCAGCAGCGACGACAGGGAAGGAACGGGAATGCCCTACAATGAGCAGTTCTTC	CASSDDREGTGMPYNEQFF
TRBV5-1	TRBD1	15	.	TRBJ2-2	TGCGCCAGCAGCCCGGGACAGGCGAACACCGGGGAGCTGTTTTTT	CASSPGQANTGELFF
TRBV5-1	TRBD1	12	.	TRBJ2-7	TGCGCCAGCAGCAGACAGGGGCGCGAGCAGTACTTC	CASSRQGREQYF
TRBV2	TRBD1	15	.	TRBJ2-3	TGTGCCAGCAGTCGGACAGGGACCATTCCAGATACGCAGTATTTT	CASSRTGTIPDTQYF
TRBV24-1	TRBD2	13	few	TRBJ2-1	TGTGCCACCATGCGGGAGAACGGCAATGAGCAGTTCTTC	CATMRENGNEQFF
TRBV28	.	12	.	TRBJ1-5	TGTGCCAGCCACGGGATCTATCAGCCCCAGCATTTT	CASHGIYQPQHF
TRBV6-2/TRBV6-3	.	17	.	TRBJ2-2	TGTGCCAGCAGTTACGGGGCGCGAGCCCAGGGGACCGGGGAGCTGTTTTTT	CASSYGARAQGTGELFF
TRBV27	TRBD2	16	.	TRBJ2-7	TGTGCCAGCAGCCCCGAGACAGGGACTAGCGGGATTGAGCAGTACTTC	CASSPETGTSGIEQYF